This T cell receptor beta chain was observed in a study of blood T cell repertoires in COVID-19. The wider study: Sites across the United States, Italy and Spain contributed samples from acute and convalescent COVID-19. T cells, B-cell-depleted T cells, or PBMCs supplied cDNA or gDNA.

In the original processing: Cell counts per sample came from amplifying reference gene primers. Measured with immunoSEQ multiplex PCR; TCRdb has only the in-frame clones, and not every one. For V, J and clone size, that table is used; D and trimming come from the DNA. The sample holds 230,000 or so clones, 84% seen once. The V gene end was trimmed by 4 bases and the J gene end by 5 bases; junction bases not matched to a gene: 10. Per germline, CDR1 SEHNR and CDR2 FQNEAQ (reference sequence). CDR3 size: 16 residues. The source material was peripheral blood. The gene calls are TRBV7-9 and TRBJ1-2, with 10 bases identical to TRBD1. The sequence was collected from a man aged 25-45 years with active or convalescent COVID-19. CDR3 coding DNA: TGTGCCAGCAGCTCCACCCTCGGGACAGGGGAATATGGCTACACCTTC. Residues: CASSSTLGTGEYGYTF.